In its sample, the clone carrying this TCR beta chain was seen many times. The antigen is unknown. This entry is derived from a study of T-cell reconstitution after alpha-beta-depleted transplantation in children. Regarding the study as a whole: Reports say that about two months after transplant, the alpha-beta T cells came out of several hundred graft clones that had expanded. Newly generated T cells supplied most T-cell counts and diversity one year post-transplant. Some patients' high day-60 TCRbeta diversity was traced to surviving recipient T cells and thymic progenitors.

It was with unique molecular identifiers that the TCRbeta library was prepared. Via MiXCR, TCRdb re-called the PCR reads, giving one row per CDR3 protein. Of approximately 200,000 distinct CDR3 sequences in the sample, approximately 6.8% were seen once. The V end was cut by 3 bases, the J end by 4 bases, with 18 bases between. This CDR3 contains 17 residues. Germline V gene lookup returns CDR1 MDHEN and CDR2 SYDVKM. Here the sequenced sample was PBMCs, taken before TCRalphabeta/CD19-depleted stem cell transplant. This receptor was taken from a girl less than two years old with combined immunodeficiency, due to receive a stem cell transplant. The V gene is TRBV28, the J gene TRBJ2-2, with D possibly TRBD2 on 5 matching bases. The CDR3: CASSLGVSPDFTGELFF. The CDR3 DNA reads TGTGCCAGCAGTTTGGGAGTTTCCCCGGACTTCACCGGGGAGCTGTTTTTT.